This T cell receptor (beta chain) was profiled in a study of chemoradiotherapy in HPV16-positive cancers. About the study: Candidate HPV-specific clones and shared TCR motifs came from two HPV16-positive patients.

Points from the study as a whole: Candidate HPV-specific clones and E7-related TCR motifs grew in tumor during treatment. In HPV16-positive patients, HPV-responsive T-cell expansion tracked better recurrence-free survival.

Notes on this clone: What it binds is unknown.

Over chemoradiotherapy, repertoires were sampled more than once. Sequenced by immunoSEQ multiplex PCR; TCRdb stores in-frame clones only, minus some. Of some 980 clones detected, about 80% appear once; the ten largest clones hold about 4%. V dropped 1 base and J dropped 6 bases, with 12 bases sitting between them. CDR3 length: 14 residues. The germline CDR1 and CDR2 sequences are SGHVS and FQNEAQ. The chain joins TRBV7-8 to TRBJ1-2; D gene unclear. The specimen comprised tumor tissue, sampled from a patient who underwent chemoradiotherapy. The receptor was isolated from a human donor with HPV-associated anogenital cancer. The CDR3 loop reads CASSLGNPRDGYTF. The CDR3 bases are TGTGCCAGCAGCTTAGGGAACCCCCGCGATGGCTACACCTTC.